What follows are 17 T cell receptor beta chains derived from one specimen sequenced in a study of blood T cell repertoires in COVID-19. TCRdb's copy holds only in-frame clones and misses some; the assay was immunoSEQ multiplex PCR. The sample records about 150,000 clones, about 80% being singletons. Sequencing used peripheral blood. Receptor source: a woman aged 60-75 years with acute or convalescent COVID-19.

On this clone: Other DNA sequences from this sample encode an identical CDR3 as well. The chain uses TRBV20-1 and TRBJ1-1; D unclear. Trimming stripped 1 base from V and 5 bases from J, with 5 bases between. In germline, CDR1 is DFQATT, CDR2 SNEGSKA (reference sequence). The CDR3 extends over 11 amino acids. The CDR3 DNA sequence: TGCAGTGCTAGAGTGAGGACTGAAGCTTTCTTT. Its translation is CSARVRTEAFF.

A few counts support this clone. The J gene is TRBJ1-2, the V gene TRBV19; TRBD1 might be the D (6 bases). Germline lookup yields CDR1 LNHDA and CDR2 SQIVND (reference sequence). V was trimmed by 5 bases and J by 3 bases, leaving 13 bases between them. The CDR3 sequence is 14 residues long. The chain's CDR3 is CASSPRQEYYGYTF. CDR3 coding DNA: TGTGCCAGTAGTCCCCGACAGGAATACTATGGCTACACCTTC.

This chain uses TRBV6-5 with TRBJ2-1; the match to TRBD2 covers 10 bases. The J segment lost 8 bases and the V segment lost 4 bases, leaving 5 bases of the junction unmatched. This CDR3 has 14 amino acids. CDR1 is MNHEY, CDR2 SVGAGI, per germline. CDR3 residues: CASSLSGGAHEQFF. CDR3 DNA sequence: TGTGCCAGCAGTTTAAGCGGGGGGGCGCATGAGCAGTTCTTC.

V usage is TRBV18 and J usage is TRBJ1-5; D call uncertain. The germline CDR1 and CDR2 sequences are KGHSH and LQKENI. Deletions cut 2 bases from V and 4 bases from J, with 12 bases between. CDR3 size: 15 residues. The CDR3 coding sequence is TGTGCCAGCTCACCAGGGCAGGAATTTAATCAGCCCCAGCATTTT. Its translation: CASSPGQEFNQPQHF.

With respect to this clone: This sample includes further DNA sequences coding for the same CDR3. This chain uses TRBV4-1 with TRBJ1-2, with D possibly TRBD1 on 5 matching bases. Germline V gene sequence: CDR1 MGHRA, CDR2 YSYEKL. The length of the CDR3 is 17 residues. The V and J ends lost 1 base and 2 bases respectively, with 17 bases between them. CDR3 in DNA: TGCGCCAGCAGCCAAGGCGACACAGGCCGGTCAAACTATGGCTACACCTTC. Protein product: CASSQGDTGRSNYGYTF.

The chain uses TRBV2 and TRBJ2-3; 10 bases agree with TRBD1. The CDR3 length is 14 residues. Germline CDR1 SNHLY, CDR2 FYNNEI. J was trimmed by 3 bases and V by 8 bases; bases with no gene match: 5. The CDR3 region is CASSRGQGTDTQYF. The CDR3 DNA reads TGTGCCAGCTCCCGGGGACAGGGGACAGATACGCAGTATTTT.

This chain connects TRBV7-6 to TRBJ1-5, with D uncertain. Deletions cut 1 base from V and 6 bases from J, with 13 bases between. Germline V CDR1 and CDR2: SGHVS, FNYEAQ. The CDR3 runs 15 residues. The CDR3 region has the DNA TGTGCCAGCAGCTTAGACGAGGGAAAAGGTCAGCCCCAGCATTTT. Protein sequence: CASSLDEGKGQPQHF.

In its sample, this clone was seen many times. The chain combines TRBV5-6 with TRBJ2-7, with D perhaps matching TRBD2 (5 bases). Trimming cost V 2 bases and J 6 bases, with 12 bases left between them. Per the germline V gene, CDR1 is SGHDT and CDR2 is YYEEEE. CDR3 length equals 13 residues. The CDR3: CASSLSGFLEQYV. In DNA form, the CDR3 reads TGTGCCAGCAGCTTATCGGGGTTCCTCGAGCAGTACGTC.

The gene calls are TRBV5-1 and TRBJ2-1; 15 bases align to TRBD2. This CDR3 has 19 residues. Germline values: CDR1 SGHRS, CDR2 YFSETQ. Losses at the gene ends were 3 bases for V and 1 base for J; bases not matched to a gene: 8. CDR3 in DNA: TGCGCCAGCAGCTCGGCCGGGACTAGCGGGGGGATTTCCTACAATGAGCAGTTCTTC. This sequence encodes CASSSAGTSGGISYNEQFF.

The DNA for the CDR3 is TGTGCCAGCAGTTTAAGGGGCAGGGGCATTAATGAAAAACTGTTTTTT. This sequence encodes CASSLRGRGINEKLFF. J is TRBJ1-4 and V is TRBV28; possible D gene TRBD1, 6 bases. The CDR3 has 16 residues. V was pared by 2 bases and J by 4 bases, with 14 bases between. CDR1 and CDR2 (germline): MDHEN, SYDVKM. Complete variable domain (other parts from reference TRBV28 and TRBJ1-4): DVKVTQSSRYLVKRTGEKVFLECVQDMDHENMFWYRQDPGLGLRLIYFSYDVKMKEKGDIPEGYSVSREKKERFSLILESASTNQTSMYLCASSLRGRGINEKLFFGSGTQLSVL.

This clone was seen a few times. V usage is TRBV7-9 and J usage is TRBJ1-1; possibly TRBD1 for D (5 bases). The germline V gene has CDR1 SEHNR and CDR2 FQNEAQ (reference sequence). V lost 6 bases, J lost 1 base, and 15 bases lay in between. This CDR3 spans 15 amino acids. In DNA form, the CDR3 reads TGTGCCAGCAGAATGATGGGGCGGGGGAACACTGAAGCTTTCTTT. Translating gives CASRMMGRGNTEAFF.

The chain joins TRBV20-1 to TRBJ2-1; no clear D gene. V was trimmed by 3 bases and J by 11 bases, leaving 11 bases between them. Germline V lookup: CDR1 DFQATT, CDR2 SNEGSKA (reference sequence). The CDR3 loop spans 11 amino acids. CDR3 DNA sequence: TGCAGTGCTAGCAGATCCCGTAAGCAGTTCTTC. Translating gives CSASRSRKQFF.

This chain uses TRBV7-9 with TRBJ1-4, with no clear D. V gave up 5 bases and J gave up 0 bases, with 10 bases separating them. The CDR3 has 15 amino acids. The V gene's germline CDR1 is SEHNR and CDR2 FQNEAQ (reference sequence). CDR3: CASSVEIATNEKLFF. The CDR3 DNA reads TGTGCCAGCAGCGTTGAGATTGCAACTAATGAAAAACTGTTTTTT.

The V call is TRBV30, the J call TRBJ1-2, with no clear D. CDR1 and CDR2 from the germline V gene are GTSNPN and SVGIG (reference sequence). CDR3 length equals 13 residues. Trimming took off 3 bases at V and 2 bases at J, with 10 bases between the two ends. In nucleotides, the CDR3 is TGTGCCTGGAGGTCTCTAGTAAACTATGGCTACACCTTC. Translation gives CAWRSLVNYGYTF.

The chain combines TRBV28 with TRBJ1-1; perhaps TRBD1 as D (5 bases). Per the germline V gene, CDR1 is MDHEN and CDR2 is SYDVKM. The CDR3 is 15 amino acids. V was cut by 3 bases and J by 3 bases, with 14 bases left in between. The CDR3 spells CASSLRTFPHTEAFF. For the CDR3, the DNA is TGTGCCAGCAGTTTGCGGACATTTCCCCACACTGAAGCTTTCTTT.

DNA for the CDR3: TGTGCCAGCAGTTACGCGATAACGAAAGCTAACTATGGCTACACCTTC. Its translation: CASSYAITKANYGYTF. This chain joins TRBV6-5 and TRBJ1-2; D remains unclear. Looked up from germline, CDR1 is MNHEY and CDR2 is SVGAGI. The CDR3 is 16 residues long. Trimming pared 2 bases from V and 0 bases from J, leaving 13 bases between.

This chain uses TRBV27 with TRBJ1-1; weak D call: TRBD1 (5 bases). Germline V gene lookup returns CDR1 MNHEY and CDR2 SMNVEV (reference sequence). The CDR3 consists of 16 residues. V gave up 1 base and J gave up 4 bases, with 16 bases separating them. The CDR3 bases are TGTGCCAGCAGTTTATGGCCGGCGGGGGTAGGCACTGAAGCTTTCTTT. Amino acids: CASSLWPAGVGTEAFF.